These 7 T cell receptor beta chains share one sample of origin, sequenced in a study of T cell responses to AZD1222 COVID-19 vaccine. Sequenced by immunoSEQ multiplex PCR; TCRdb stores in-frame clones only, minus some. Altogether some 140,000 clones are present, around 90% being singletons, with the ten largest covering over 1.5%. The sample in question was peripheral blood, obtained on day 0 of AZD1222 vaccination. All receptors derive from an adult in good health.

The V call is TRBV7-9, the J call TRBJ2-3; TRBD2 aligns across 7 bases. The CDR3 totals 16 residues. V was clipped by 5 bases and J by 5 bases; unmatched bases: 13. CDR1 and CDR2 (germline): SEHNR, FQNEAQ (reference sequence). CDR3 sequence: CASSAQSGELIDTQYF. The CDR3 region has the DNA TGTGCCAGCAGCGCTCAAAGCGGGGAATTGATAGATACGCAGTATTTT.

This chain uses TRBV6-5 with TRBJ2-5, with 7 positions matching TRBD1. Germline CDR1 and CDR2: MNHEY and SVGAGI. The CDR3 runs to 14 residues. The V segment lost 5 bases and the J segment 2 bases; nucleotides outside the gene matches: 5. Here the CDR3 reads CASSRGQKQETQYF. The CDR3 DNA sequence: TGTGCCAGCAGTCGGGGACAGAAACAAGAGACCCAGTACTTC.

This sequence joins TRBV6-2 or TRBV6-3 and TRBJ2-2, with D maybe TRBD1 (5 bases). Germline V gene sequence: CDR1 MNHEY, CDR2 SVGEGT. The length of the CDR3 is 15 residues. Trimming took off 2 bases at V and 1 base at J, with 8 bases between the two ends. CDR3 DNA: TGTGCCAGCAGTTACGAGACAGTGAACACCGGGGAGCTGTTTTTT. Its translation is CASSYETVNTGELFF.

In this sample, this clone turned up once. CDR3 coding DNA: TGTGCCAGCAGCTTAACTCCAGGAAGCTCCTATAATTCACCCCTCCACTTT. Amino acids: CASSLTPGSSYNSPLHF. This chain connects TRBV5-4 to TRBJ1-6; D uncertain. Trimming cost V 2 bases and J 0 bases, with 12 bases left between them. CDR3 length equals 17 residues. Germline CDR1 SGHNT, CDR2 YYREEE (reference sequence).

The chain recombines TRBV23-1 with TRBJ1-1; no reliable D call. TRBV23-1 carries the ORF label, with uncertain function. Trimming left V 3 bases short and J 4 bases short, with 15 bases between. This CDR3 is built from 15 residues. For the CDR3, the DNA is TGCGCCAGCAGTCATTACTTCTTTCGGAGCACTGAAGCTTTCTTT. Translating it yields CASSHYFFRSTEAFF.

V usage is TRBV5-1 and J usage is TRBJ1-2; 9 bases fit TRBD1. J lost 4 bases, V lost 4 bases, and 17 bases had no gene match. Germline lookup yields CDR1 SGHRS and CDR2 YFSETQ. The CDR3 is made up of 18 amino acids. For the CDR3, the DNA is TGCGCCAGCAGCCCGACTTGGGACAGGGAGGGTTTCGGCTATGGCTACACCTTC. Protein sequence: CASSPTWDREGFGYGYTF.

The CDR3 protein is CASRWDSGGYEQYF. The CDR3 DNA sequence: TGTGCCAGCAGGTGGGATTCTGGGGGCTACGAGCAGTACTTC. The V and J genes are TRBV28 and TRBJ2-7; D assignment may be TRBD1 or TRBD2 (5 bases each). Trimming left V 6 bases short and J 3 bases short, with 15 bases between. Germline V gives CDR1 MDHEN, CDR2 SYDVKM. CDR3 length: 14 residues.